The 26 T cell receptor beta chains below all came from one sample that was sequenced in a study of cytomegalovirus exposure and HLA in healthy donors. 60 Vbeta and 13 Jbeta primers were used in PCR. Sequenced by immunoSEQ multiplex PCR; TCRdb stores in-frame clones only, minus some. The repertoire has 69,000 or so clones, about 74% of them found once; the top ten carry over 8.5%. The specimen was PBMCs. Source of these receptors: a woman aged 60-75 years in good health and CMV-seropositive.

The chain has TRBV11-2 and TRBJ1-2; D not certain. The length of the CDR3 is 13 residues. V dropped 1 base and J dropped 4 bases, with 7 bases sitting between them. CDR1 is SGHAT and CDR2 is FQNNGV in the germline V gene. The CDR3 DNA follows: TGTGCCAGCAGCTTAGCGCAGGTCTATGGCTACACCTTC. It translates to CASSLAQVYGYTF.

CDR3 nucleotides: TGTGCCAGCAGTGAGGCCGGGAGCCGGAGTTCACCCCTCCACTTT. It yields the protein CASSEAGSRSSPLHF. The chain is built from TRBV2 and TRBJ1-6; D uncertain. The germline V gene encodes CDR1 SNHLY and CDR2 FYNNEI. Between the trimmed V and J ends, which lost 3 bases and 9 bases, there was a span of 15 bases. The CDR3 is 15 amino acids.

This clone was detected only once. This chain uses TRBV5-1 with TRBJ2-2; perhaps TRBD2 as D (6 bases). The CDR3 totals 15 residues. Germline V gene lookup returns CDR1 SGHRS and CDR2 YFSETQ. Trimming cost V 4 bases and J 7 bases, with 17 bases left between them. This chain's CDR3 is CASSGLGAGSGELFF. The CDR3 DNA follows: TGCGCCAGCAGCGGACTGGGAGCGGGCAGCGGGGAGCTGTTTTTT. Complete variable domain (other parts from reference TRBV5-1 and TRBJ2-2): KAGVTQTPRYLIKTRGQQVTLSCSPISGHRSVSWYQQTPGQGLQFLFEYFSETQRNKGNFPGRFSGRQFSNSRSEMNVSTLELGDSALYLCASSGLGAGSGELFFGEGSRLTVL.

The genes are TRBV7-8 and TRBJ2-1, with 7 nucleotides matching TRBD2. V lost 5 bases and J lost 2; bases outside the gene matches: 9. The CDR3 extends over 16 amino acids. CDR1 and CDR2 (germline): SGHVS, FQNEAQ. The CDR3: CASSPRAGSAYNEQFF. The CDR3 coding sequence is TGTGCCAGCAGCCCCCGAGCGGGATCTGCCTACAATGAGCAGTTCTTC.

This clone turned up a few times. This chain links TRBV4-1 with TRBJ1-1, with 7 bases identical to TRBD1. The CDR3 covers 15 residues. Germline loops: CDR1 MGHRA, CDR2 YSYEKL. V was pared by 4 bases and J by 3 bases, with 8 bases of the junction left unmatched. The CDR3 nucleotides read TGCGCCAGCAGCCCAGACAGGGCTTTGGACACTGAAGCTTTCTTT. The encoded protein is CASSPDRALDTEAFF.

The rearrangement links TRBV5-1 to TRBJ1-2; 11 nucleotides line up with TRBD1. The CDR3 runs to 16 residues. CDR1 is SGHRS and CDR2 is YFSETQ in the germline V gene. Trimming took 4 bases from V and 3 from J; bases not matched to a gene: 8. In DNA, the CDR3 is TGCGCCAGCAGCCCCGGGACAGGGGGATTGGACTATGGCTACACCTTC. This encodes CASSPGTGGLDYGYTF.

This clone has only a few counts. The chain uses TRBV28 and TRBJ1-2; possibly TRBD1 for D (5 bases). This CDR3 spans 15 amino acids. Trimming removed 7 bases at V and 2 bases at J, with 17 bases between. In germline, CDR1 is MDHEN, CDR2 SYDVKM. The CDR3 DNA reads as TGTGCCAGCACCAATTACGGCAGGGCGAACTATGGCTACACCTTC. The encoded protein is CASTNYGRANYGYTF.

V is TRBV5-4 and J is TRBJ2-2; 7 positions agree with TRBD1. V shed 4 bases and J 9 bases; nucleotides not matched to a gene: 6. The CDR3 extends over 13 amino acids. In germline, CDR1 is SGHNT, CDR2 YYREEE (reference sequence). The CDR3 region is CASSRQGGRELFF. The DNA for the CDR3 is TGTGCCAGCAGCCGACAGGGCGGCAGGGAGCTGTTTTTT.

V usage is TRBV7-9 and J usage is TRBJ2-1; TRBD2 matches at 10 bases. The CDR3 totals 17 residues. Trimming cost V 5 bases and J 0 bases; bases outside gene matches: 7. Per the germline V gene, CDR1 is SEHNR and CDR2 is FQNEAQ (reference sequence). The CDR3 coding sequence is TGTGCCAGCAGCCCCAAGCGGGGGGGCGGCTCCTACAATGAGCAGTTCTTC. Amino acid sequence: CASSPKRGGGSYNEQFF.

This clone was seen only a few times. J is TRBJ1-3 and V is TRBV18; possible D gene TRBD1, 6 bases. This CDR3 spans 14 amino acids. Germline V gene lookup returns CDR1 KGHSH and CDR2 LQKENI. V lost 5 bases and J lost 3, with 11 bases in between. CDR3 coding DNA: TGTGCCAGCTCATCAGGGGCTAATGGAAACACCATATATTTT. It translates to CASSSGANGNTIYF.

The chain uses TRBV25-1 and TRBJ1-1; TRBD1 is a possible D gene (5 bases). The CDR3 has 11 amino acids. V gave up 7 bases and J gave up 4 bases, with 7 bases separating them. Germline V gene sequence: CDR1 MGHDK, CDR2 SYGVNS. The CDR3 sequence is CASKGVTEAFF. The CDR3 DNA is TGTGCCAGCAAAGGGGTCACTGAAGCTTTCTTT.

The rearrangement links TRBV2 to TRBJ1-1; D possibly corresponds to TRBD1 (5 bases). The CDR3 has 13 amino acids. Germline CDR1 and CDR2: SNHLY and FYNNEI. The ends were cut back, 11 bases at V and 1 base at J, with 14 bases in the middle. The CDR3 DNA is TGTGCCCTGGGTGGGGCGGAGAACACTGAAGCTTTCTTT. This gives the protein CALGGAENTEAFF.

This clone has only a few counts. The rearrangement joins TRBV10-1 to TRBJ1-1, with TRBD1 identical over 7 bases. V gave up 6 bases and J gave up 3 bases; unmatched junction bases: 13. Germline V gene data show CDR1 as WNHNN and CDR2 as SYGVQD (reference sequence). This CDR3 spans 16 amino acids. For the CDR3, the DNA is TGCGCCAGCAGCAGACAGGGACTCGGTGTTGACACTGAAGCTTTCTTT. Translating gives CASSRQGLGVDTEAFF.

This clone has just a few counts. The rearrangement joins TRBV30 to TRBJ2-3; D is ambiguous. Deletions cut 1 base from V and 3 bases from J, with 8 bases between. From germline, CDR1 is GTSNPN and CDR2 SVGIG (reference sequence). This CDR3 region has 13 residues. CDR3 in amino acids: CAWSGGATDTQYF. The CDR3, as DNA: TGTGCCTGGAGTGGAGGTGCAACAGATACGCAGTATTTT.

The rearrangement joins TRBV2 to TRBJ1-4; unclear D gene. The V end lost 7 bases, the J end lost 11 bases, and 17 bases lay between the germline ends. CDR3 size: 13 residues. CDR1 is SNHLY and CDR2 is FYNNEI in the germline V gene. The DNA of the CDR3 is TGTGCCAGCAACCAGGCCCCGCTGGGTAAACTGTTTTTT. Protein product: CASNQAPLGKLFF.

The rearrangement joins TRBV9 to TRBJ2-3, with 9 bases lining up with TRBD2. Trimming removed 2 bases from V and 4 bases from J; junction bases left unmatched: 2. CDR1 is SGDLS, CDR2 YYNGEE, per germline. This CDR3 region has 14 residues. The CDR3 here is CASSVSGSSDTQYF. The CDR3 nucleotides read TGTGCCAGCAGCGTTAGCGGGAGCTCAGATACGCAGTATTTT.

V gene TRBV6-7 combines with J gene TRBJ1-2; D gene unclear. TRBV6-7 is sorted into the ORF group, with uncertain function. The CDR3 has 15 amino acids. V shed 2 bases and J shed 4 bases, with 14 bases lying between them. The CDR3 loop reads CASSYARFPSYGYTF. The CDR3 region has the DNA TGTGCCAGCAGTTACGCACGGTTCCCCTCCTATGGCTACACCTTC.

The V and J genes are TRBV7-3 and TRBJ2-3; possibly TRBD2 for D (6 bases). There are 14 residues in the CDR3. Germline V gene lookup returns CDR1 SGHTA and CDR2 FQGTGA. V lost 5 bases and J 3 bases, leaving 12 bases between the germline ends. For the CDR3, the DNA is TGTGCCAGCAGCCCCCGGGGGAGAACAGATACGCAGTATTTT. This encodes CASSPRGRTDTQYF.

V and J are TRBV6-6 and TRBJ1-6; D unresolved. Germline CDR1 reads MNHNY; CDR2 reads SVGAGI (reference sequence). There are 13 residues in the CDR3. Trimming shortened V by 7 bases and J by 3 bases, and 7 bases separated the two germline ends. The CDR3 coding sequence is TGTGCCAGCACGTTCGGCTATAATTCACCCCTCCACTTT. Its translation is CASTFGYNSPLHF.

This clone showed up just a few times. This chain joins TRBV10-3 and TRBJ1-4, with D possibly matching TRBD1 (5 bases). The CDR3 loop spans 15 amino acids. CDR1 is ENHRY, CDR2 SYGVKD, per germline. V lost 0 bases and J lost 3, with 8 bases in between. CDR3 in DNA: TGTGCCATCAGTGAGTCGGGAGGGGCTAATGAAAAACTGTTTTTT. This encodes CAISESGGANEKLFF.

This clone was detected only once. The chain uses TRBV6-5 and TRBJ1-2; perhaps TRBD1 as D (6 bases). Germline V CDR1 and CDR2: MNHEY, SVGAGI. The V end lost 0 bases, the J end lost 4 bases, and 15 bases lay between the germline ends. There are 16 residues in the CDR3. The CDR3 region is CASSYSLWEGGYGYTF. The CDR3 DNA follows: TGTGCCAGCAGTTACTCGTTGTGGGAAGGGGGCTATGGCTACACCTTC.

This clone was detected once. This chain's CDR3 is CASSLGREVDTQYF. The CDR3 DNA reads TGCGCCAGCAGCTTGGGGCGGGAGGTAGATACGCAGTATTTT. The chain links TRBV5-1 to TRBJ2-3, with 8 bases lining up with TRBD2. Trimming removed 0 bases from V and 5 bases from J; junction bases left unmatched: 2. This CDR3 comprises 14 residues. In germline, CDR1 is SGHRS, CDR2 YFSETQ.

This clone came up once. The rearrangement uses TRBV28 and TRBJ1-4, with D uncertain. The CDR3 extends over 16 amino acids. The V gene's germline CDR1 is MDHEN and CDR2 SYDVKM. Trimming pared 4 bases from V and 3 bases from J, leaving 15 bases between. The CDR3: CASSSKGGYSNEKLFF. For the CDR3, the DNA is TGTGCCAGCAGTTCCAAGGGAGGGTACTCTAATGAAAAACTGTTTTTT.

The chain uses TRBV5-1 and TRBJ2-3; TRBD2 matches at 9 bases. The CDR3 contains 15 residues. The J segment lost 2 bases and the V segment lost 2 bases, leaving 3 bases of the junction unmatched. Germline-derived CDR1 and CDR2 are SGHRS and YFSETQ. CDR3 residues: CASSLSGGPTDTQYF. The CDR3 DNA follows: TGCGCCAGCAGCTTAAGCGGGGGGCCCACAGATACGCAGTATTTT.

CDR3 nucleotides: TGTGCCAGCAGCCGTGACAGGGGAGAGACCCAGTACTTC. Translation gives CASSRDRGETQYF. The chain combines TRBV27 with TRBJ2-5, with 8 bases aligning to TRBD1. The ends lost 6 bases at V and 4 bases at J; junction bases unmatched: 4. CDR1 and CDR2 from the germline V gene are MNHEY and SMNVEV (reference sequence). The CDR3 has 13 amino acids.

The CDR3 DNA is TGTGCCAGCAGCCTACATTCCCTCCGGGGGGGCAGCACAGATACGCAGTATTTT. Its protein is CASSLHSLRGGSTDTQYF. The chain has TRBV7-2 and TRBJ2-3, with 8 nucleotides matching TRBD2. The CDR3 contains 18 residues. The trim removed 5 bases at V and 0 bases at J, leaving 13 bases unmatched. Germline CDR1 is SGHTA and CDR2 is FQGNSA. Looking up the rest from reference TRBV7-2 and TRBJ2-3 gives the full variable domain: GAGVSQSPSNKVTEKGKDVELRCDPISGHTALYWYRQSLGQGLEFLIYFQGNSAPDKSGLPSDRFSAERTGGSVSTLTIQRTQQEDSAVYLCASSLHSLRGGSTDTQYFGPGTRLTVL.